One TCR beta chain is described in this entry. Seattle-derived patients entered the study during active infection and were followed longitudinally. This record belongs to a study of blood T cell repertoires in COVID-19. As for the study in general: The United States, Italy and Spain supplied acute and convalescent COVID-19 samples. Sample material is recorded as cDNA or gDNA derived from T cells, B-cell-depleted T cells, or PBMCs.

This CDR3 has 20 residues. In germline, CDR1 is ENHRY, CDR2 SYGVKD. Trimming cost V 3 bases and J 2 bases; bases outside gene matches: 20. Authors' methods: The authors estimated nucleated cell counts from reference gene primer amplification. Generated by immunoSEQ multiplex PCR, the TCRdb table keeps only in-frame clones and is missing some. The DNA was the basis for D and trimming; V, J and clone size are from that table. The table has about 140,000 clones, roughly 84% seen once. The V and J genes are TRBV10-3 and TRBJ2-5; 8 bases match TRBD2. The source is a man aged 25-45 years with COVID-19, enrolled during active disease. The sequenced material came from peripheral blood. The CDR3 bases are TGTGCCATCAGTGATCCGTTGGGCCTAGCGGGTGGAGGGGGACAAGAGACCCAGTACTTC. Encoded protein: CAISDPLGLAGGGGQETQYF.